The next 5 T cell receptor beta chains were all read from a single sample in a study of blood T cells in healthy people across ages. Primers used in a second PCR of about 7 to 11 cycles were a sample-barcoded 5' primer and a J-beta primer mix. TCRdb processed the 5' RACE reads anew with MiXCR; each CDR3 protein has one entry. The data hold 600,000 or so distinct CDR3 sequences, with about 30% observed a single time. Sequencing input: blood. These receptors were obtained from a woman older than 75 in good health.

Comment on this clonotype: A much more abundant neighbour one base away suggests this may be a read error. The chain is built from TRBV5-1 and TRBJ2-3; no definite D call. The germline V gene has CDR1 SGHRS and CDR2 YFSETQ. The V gene lost 4 bases and the J gene lost 2 bases, with 5 bases spanning the gap. The CDR3 extends over 12 amino acids. The CDR3 region is CASSTNTDTQYF. The CDR3, as DNA: TGCGCCAGCAGCACCAACACAGATACGCAGTATTTT. The whole variable domain, remainder taken from reference TRBV5-1 and TRBJ2-3, is KAGVTQTPRYLIKTRGQQVTLSCSPISGHRSVSWYQQTPGQGLQFLFEYFSETQRNKGNFPGRFSGRQFSNSRSEMNVSTLELGDSALYLCASSTNTDTQYFGPGTRLTVL.

Ten or more counts support this clonotype. This sequence joins TRBV11-2 and TRBJ1-4, with a possible D match to TRBD1 (6 bases). CDR1 and CDR2 from the germline V gene are SGHAT and FQNNGV. V was cut by 1 base and J by 9 bases, with 9 bases left in between. The length of the CDR3 is 13 residues. As DNA, the CDR3 is TGTGCCAGCAGCTTAGCGCAGGGGAAAAAACTGTTTTTT. This gives the protein CASSLAQGKKLFF.

This clonotype occurred many times. The chain uses TRBV7-8 and TRBJ2-3; D not resolved. This CDR3 contains 13 residues. V lost 3 bases to trimming and J lost 2 bases, with 6 bases between them. Looked up from germline, CDR1 is SGHVS and CDR2 is FQNEAQ. CDR3 sequence reads: CASSFKITDTQYF. The DNA for the CDR3 is TGTGCCAGCAGCTTTAAGATCACAGATACGCAGTATTTT.

The chain is built from TRBV5-1 and TRBJ2-7; 7 bases line up with TRBD1. CDR1 and CDR2 from the germline V gene are SGHRS and YFSETQ. Trimming at V came to 4 bases and at J to 3 bases, leaving 22 bases not matched to a gene. The CDR3 spans 19 residues. CDR3 in DNA: TGCGCCAGCAGCCCAATGGGTCCGCTCCCCGGGACAGTGCGCTACGAGCAGTACTTC. Translated: CASSPMGPLPGTVRYEQYF.

This clonotype has a count of ten or more. This chain links TRBV5-1 with TRBJ2-5, with TRBD1 matching 8 bases. With V trimmed by 3 bases and J by 5 bases, 9 bases remained unmatched. The CDR3 loop spans 15 amino acids. Per germline, CDR1 SGHRS and CDR2 YFSETQ. The CDR3 sequence is CASSWGAGGEETQYF. CDR3 sequence (DNA): TGCGCCAGCAGCTGGGGGGCAGGGGGCGAGGAGACCCAGTACTTC.